These T cell receptor beta chains were read from a single sample in a study of blood T cell repertoires in COVID-19. Assay: immunoSEQ multiplex PCR; the TCRdb copy retains only in-frame clones and omits some. The sample holds roughly 40,000 clones; roughly 89% are singletons and the top ten take about 3%. Sequencing was performed on peripheral blood. These receptors all stem from a man over 45 with active COVID-19. Both conserved end residues are part of each CDR3. Fields, in order: V gene, clone size, J gene, D gene, CDR3 protein, CDR3 DNA. A D gene is named only where the DNA matches it firmly. Clone size appears in some rows only: once, few, many, or a class for an expanded clone.

V: TRBV6-5
size: -
J: TRBJ1-4
D: -
CDR3: CASRRGGADEKLFF
DNA: TGTGCCAGCAGAAGAGGAGGGGCGGATGAAAAACTGTTTTTT

V: TRBV6-5
size: -
J: TRBJ1-2
D: TRBD1
CDR3: CASTVGQAPNYGYTF
DNA: TGTGCCAGCACGGTGGGACAGGCCCCTAACTATGGCTACACCTTC

V: TRBV9
size: -
J: TRBJ2-1
D: TRBD2
CDR3: CASSVGLARYNEQFF
DNA: TGTGCCAGCAGCGTGGGACTAGCGAGATACAATGAGCAGTTCTTC

V: TRBV5-4
size: -
J: TRBJ2-3
D: TRBD2
CDR3: CASSTGGGSTDTQYF
DNA: TGTGCCAGCAGCACCGGGGGGGGAAGCACAGATACGCAGTATTTT

V: TRBV5-1
size: -
J: TRBJ1-2
D: -
CDR3: CASSFGLDGYTF
DNA: TGCGCCAGCAGCTTTGGGCTCGATGGCTACACCTTC

V: TRBV10-3
size: -
J: TRBJ2-3
D: TRBD1
CDR3: CATFYGDSSTDTQYF
DNA: TGTGCCACCTTCTACGGGGACAGCAGCACAGATACGCAGTATTTT

V: TRBV6-2/TRBV6-3
size: -
J: TRBJ2-7
D: -
CDR3: CASSRLGQTYEQYF
DNA: TGTGCCAGCAGTCGACTTGGACAGACCTACGAGCAGTACTTC

V: TRBV25-1
size: -
J: TRBJ1-2
D: -
CDR3: CASREGFGYTF
DNA: TGTGCCAGCAGGGAGGGGTTTGGCTACACCTTC

V: TRBV28
size: -
J: TRBJ2-3
D: TRBD2
CDR3: CASTSGGAGKDTQYF
DNA: TGTGCCAGCACTAGCGGGGGGGCCGGTAAAGATACGCAGTATTTT

V: TRBV20-1
size: -
J: TRBJ2-1
D: TRBD2
CDR3: CSASPGGANNEQFF
DNA: TGCAGTGCCAGTCCCGGGGGGGCGAACAATGAGCAGTTCTTC

V: TRBV7-2
size: -
J: TRBJ1-6
D: TRBD1
CDR3: CASSQKGDRVSPLHF
DNA: TGTGCCAGCAGCCAAAAAGGGGACAGGGTTTCACCCCTCCACTTT

V: TRBV7-2
size: -
J: TRBJ1-2
D: -
CDR3: CASRTIKGQGSQYEYGYTF
DNA: TGTGCCAGCAGGACCATTAAGGGTCAGGGATCCCAATACGAATATGGCTACACCTTC

V: TRBV6-5
size: -
J: TRBJ2-1
D: -
CDR3: CASSRSDVANEQFF
DNA: TGTGCCAGCAGCCGTAGCGACGTAGCCAATGAGCAGTTCTTC

V: TRBV10-3
size: -
J: TRBJ2-2
D: TRBD1
CDR3: CAITLGQGGSTGELFF
DNA: TGTGCCATCACCCTGGGACAGGGCGGCTCCACCGGGGAGCTGTTTTTT

V: TRBV11-2
size: -
J: TRBJ2-7
D: TRBD1
CDR3: CASSLEAGGNEQYF
DNA: TGTGCCAGCAGCTTAGAGGCAGGGGGCAACGAGCAGTACTTC

V: TRBV18
size: -
J: TRBJ2-5
D: TRBD1
CDR3: CASSPGTGVRETQYF
DNA: TGTGCCAGCTCACCGGGGACAGGGGTTAGGGAGACCCAGTACTTC

V: TRBV4-2
size: -
J: TRBJ2-3
D: TRBD2
CDR3: CASSQGSGGTDTQYF
DNA: TGTGCCAGCAGCCAAGGGTCGGGAGGGACAGATACGCAGTATTTT

V: TRBV12-3/TRBV12-4
size: once
J: TRBJ2-1
D: TRBD2
CDR3: CASRRTSGEQFF
DNA: TGTGCCAGCAGGCGGACTAGCGGTGAGCAGTTCTTC

V: TRBV25-1
size: -
J: TRBJ2-2
D: TRBD2
CDR3: CASLAGGPDTGELFF
DNA: TGTGCCAGCTTAGCGGGGGGGCCGGACACCGGGGAGCTGTTTTTT

V: TRBV6-5
size: -
J: TRBJ1-2
D: TRBD1
CDR3: CASSRQGAIGYTF
DNA: TGTGCCAGCAGCAGACAGGGGGCGATTGGCTACACCTTC